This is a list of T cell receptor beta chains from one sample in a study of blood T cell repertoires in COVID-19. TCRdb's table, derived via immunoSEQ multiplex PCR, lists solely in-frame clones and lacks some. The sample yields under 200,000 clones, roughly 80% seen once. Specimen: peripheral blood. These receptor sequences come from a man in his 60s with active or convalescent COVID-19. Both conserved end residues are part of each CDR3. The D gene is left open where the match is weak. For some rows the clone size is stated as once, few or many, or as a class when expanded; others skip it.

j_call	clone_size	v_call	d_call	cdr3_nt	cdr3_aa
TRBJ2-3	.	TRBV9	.	TGTGCCAGCAGTCCGGACTCCTTGTCTCCGCAGTATTTT	CASSPDSLSPQYF
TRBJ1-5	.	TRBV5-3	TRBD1	TGTGCCAGAAGCGTGGGACAGCGTAGCAATCAGCCCCAGCATTTT	CARSVGQRSNQPQHF
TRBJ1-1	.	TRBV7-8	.	TGTGCCAGCCACTCCCCGTGGGCAGGGAACACTGAAGCTTTCTTT	CASHSPWAGNTEAFF
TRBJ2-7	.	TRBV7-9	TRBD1	TGTGCCAGCAGGCCGACAGGGTCCTACGAGCAGTACTTC	CASRPTGSYEQYF
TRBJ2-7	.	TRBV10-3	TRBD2	TGTGCCATCAGGCAGACTAGCGGGCAGTACTTC	CAIRQTSGQYF
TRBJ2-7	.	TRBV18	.	TGTGCCAGCTCACCACCGGGCGCCGCGCAGTACTTC	CASSPPGAAQYF
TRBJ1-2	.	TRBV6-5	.	TGTGCCAGCAGACTAGGTGGCAGTAACTATGGCTACACCTTC	CASRLGGSNYGYTF
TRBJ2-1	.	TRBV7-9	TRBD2	TGTGCCAGCAGCTCCCCAGGGCGGGGGAGGGCCGAGGCTGAGCAGTTCTTC	CASSSPGRGRAEAEQFF
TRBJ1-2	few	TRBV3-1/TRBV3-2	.	TGTGCCAGCAGCCAATACGGACAATCTAACTATGGCTACACCTTC	CASSQYGQSNYGYTF
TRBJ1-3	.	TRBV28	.	TGTGCCAGCAGTTCGGGGGGGCAGGACTCTGGAAACACCATATATTTT	CASSSGGQDSGNTIYF
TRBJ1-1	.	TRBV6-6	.	TGTGCCAGCAGTCAAGACAGGAACACTGAAGCTTTCTTT	CASSQDRNTEAFF
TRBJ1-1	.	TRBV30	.	TGTGCCTGGAGTAAGGGGATGAACACTGAAGCTTTCTTT	CAWSKGMNTEAFF
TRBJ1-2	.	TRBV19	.	TGTGCCAGTACCCCATCGGGGAATCATGGCTACACCTTC	CASTPSGNHGYTF
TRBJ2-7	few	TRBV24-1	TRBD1	TGTGCCACCAGTGATGAATGGGACAGCTCCAAGCAGTACTTC	CATSDEWDSSKQYF
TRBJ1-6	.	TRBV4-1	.	TGCGCCAGCAGCCAGGGCGTATGGCCCCTCCACTTT	CASSQGVWPLHF
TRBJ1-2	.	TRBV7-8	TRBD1	TGTGCCAGCAGCTTAGCGGCGACAGGGGCCAGGGGCTACACCTTC	CASSLAATGARGYTF
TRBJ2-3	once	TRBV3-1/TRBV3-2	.	TGTGCCAGCAGCCAAGCTCAGGATACGCAGTATTTT	CASSQAQDTQYF